Each of the 26 T cell receptor beta chains below was sequenced from the same sample in a study of blood T cell repertoires in COVID-19. Profiling relied on immunoSEQ multiplex PCR, and the TCRdb table lists in-frame clones only, not all of them. The sample lists 70,000 or so clones; approximately 79% were seen once. Source material: peripheral blood. Receptors were obtained from a human donor in a cohort sampled during active COVID-19.

CDR3 loop: CASSPDERVYNEQFF. CDR3 DNA sequence: TGCGCCAGCAGCCCCGACGAGAGGGTATACAATGAGCAGTTCTTC. The V and J genes are TRBV5-1 and TRBJ2-1, with a possible D match to TRBD2 (5 bases). The germline V gene has CDR1 SGHRS and CDR2 YFSETQ. Trimming stripped 4 bases from V and 4 bases from J, with 15 bases between. This CDR3 has 15 residues.

The chain couples TRBV6-5 to TRBJ2-7; perhaps TRBD1 as D (5 bases). Deletions cut 4 bases from V and 0 bases from J, with 7 bases between. Germline CDR1 MNHEY, CDR2 SVGAGI. The CDR3 contains 13 residues. In DNA form, the CDR3 reads TGTGCCAGCAGTTGGGGCGTCTCCTACGAGCAGTACTTC. It codes for CASSWGVSYEQYF.

This clone was recorded only once. In DNA form, the CDR3 reads TGTGCCAGCTCACCGCCCCGGGGGACGGTAGGGGCCTTGGAGACCCAGTACTTC. Protein: CASSPPRGTVGALETQYF. V usage is TRBV18 and J usage is TRBJ2-5, with D possibly TRBD2 on 6 matching bases. Germline CDR1 is KGHSH and CDR2 is LQKENI. The ends were cut back, 3 bases at V and 5 bases at J, with 25 bases in the middle. The CDR3 runs to 18 residues.

The J gene is TRBJ1-3, the V gene TRBV6-5, with TRBD1 matching 7 bases. Germline loops: CDR1 MNHEY, CDR2 SVGAGI. J was trimmed by 4 bases and V by 4 bases; bases with no gene match: 10. This CDR3 contains 16 residues. CDR3 nucleotides: TGTGCCAGCAGTTCAAGACAGGGAGGTTCGGGAAACACCATATATTTT. Protein: CASSSRQGGSGNTIYF.

This clone came up a few times. The chain uses TRBV4-1 and TRBJ1-1; TRBD1 is a possible D gene (6 bases). With 4 bases removed from V and 1 base from J, the gap between germline ends came to 10 bases. The CDR3 has 14 residues. Per germline, CDR1 MGHRA and CDR2 YSYEKL. The CDR3 loop reads CASSRQVSNTEAFF. The CDR3 nucleotides read TGCGCCAGCAGCCGACAGGTTTCGAACACTGAAGCTTTCTTT.

The chain uses TRBV28 and TRBJ2-7, with TRBD2 identical over 7 bases. V trimming: 6 bases; J trimming: 6 bases; junction bases outside the gene matches: 14. Germline-derived CDR1 and CDR2 are MDHEN and SYDVKM. CDR3 size: 15 residues. CDR3 coding DNA: TGTGCCAGCAGCGCCCCTAGCGGCAAAAAGGGCGAGCAGTACTTC. Translation gives CASSAPSGKKGEQYF.

This clone was counted a single time. V is TRBV6-5 and J is TRBJ2-7, with D maybe TRBD2 (5 bases). Trimming removed 6 bases from V and 2 bases from J, with 14 bases in between. There are 14 residues in the CDR3. Germline CDR1 MNHEY, CDR2 SVGAGI. The CDR3 bases are TGTGCCAGCAGGGAGGTTGGAAGGGCCTACGAGCAGTACTTC. Its protein product is CASREVGRAYEQYF.

In DNA form, the CDR3 reads TGTGCCAGTAGTACCTGGGACAGGGAAGAGACCCAGTACTTC. This translates into CASSTWDREETQYF. The gene calls are TRBV19 and TRBJ2-5; 9 bases are a match to TRBD1. CDR1 and CDR2 (germline): LNHDA, SQIVND (reference sequence). The V segment lost 4 bases and the J segment 3 bases; nucleotides outside the gene matches: 3. CDR3 size: 14 residues.

The chain recombines TRBV12-5 with TRBJ2-3, with 11 bases identical to TRBD1. Looked up from germline, CDR1 is LGHNT and CDR2 is FRNRAP. The CDR3 loop spans 17 amino acids. The junction had 5 bases not matched to a gene; V was cut back by 1 base and J by 2 bases. CDR3 residues: CASGLAWDRGNTDTQYF. For the CDR3, the DNA is TGTGCTAGTGGTTTGGCCTGGGACAGGGGGAACACAGATACGCAGTATTTT.

The chain joins TRBV20-1 to TRBJ1-4; tentative D call: TRBD1 (6 bases). Between the trimmed V and J ends, which lost 3 bases and 8 bases, there was a span of 16 bases. CDR1 is DFQATT, CDR2 SNEGSKA, per germline (reference sequence). This CDR3 has 14 residues. CDR3 nucleotides: TGCAGTGCTAGTTTGGTACAGGGTGGCGAAAAACTGTTTTTT. Protein: CSASLVQGGEKLFF.

The chain uses TRBV6-5 and TRBJ2-2, with 8 bases aligning to TRBD1. The CDR3 contains 14 residues. The germline V gene has CDR1 MNHEY and CDR2 SVGAGI. Trimming at V came to 8 bases and at J to 6 bases, leaving 8 bases not matched to a gene. CDR3: CASGSRGRSGELFF. The DNA for the CDR3 is TGTGCCAGCGGAAGCAGGGGGCGTTCCGGGGAGCTGTTTTTT.

CDR3 sequence: CASSHPVGGLNQPQHF. The CDR3 DNA reads as TGCGCCAGCAGCCATCCCGTGGGGGGGCTTAATCAGCCCCAGCATTTT. The genes are TRBV4-1 and TRBJ1-5; TRBD1 might be the D (6 bases). The CDR3 runs to 16 residues. The ends were cut back, 3 bases at V and 4 bases at J, with 16 bases in the middle. CDR1 and CDR2 (germline): MGHRA, YSYEKL.

The chain couples TRBV9 to TRBJ1-4; D is perhaps TRBD1 (5 bases). CDR3 length: 17 amino acids. In germline, CDR1 is SGDLS, CDR2 YYNGEE. V lost 0 bases, J lost 3 bases, and 15 bases lay in between. The CDR3 loop is CASSVALSAGPNEKLFF. In DNA form, the CDR3 reads TGTGCCAGCAGCGTAGCTTTATCGGCAGGGCCTAATGAAAAACTGTTTTTT. The full variable domain, with the rest looked up from reference TRBV9 and TRBJ1-4, is DSGVTQTPKHLITATGQRVTLRCSPRSGDLSVYWYQQSLDQGLQFLIQYYNGEERAKGNILERFSAQQFPDLHSELNLSSLELGDSALYFCASSVALSAGPNEKLFFGSGTQLSVL.

The chain couples TRBV7-2 to TRBJ1-5, with 7 bases identical to TRBD1. The germline V gene encodes CDR1 SGHTA and CDR2 FQGNSA. The CDR3 totals 16 residues. The J segment lost 6 bases and the V segment lost 5 bases, leaving 13 bases of the junction unmatched. CDR3 protein: CASSQGSRGTGQPQHF. In DNA form, the CDR3 reads TGTGCCAGCAGCCAAGGGAGCAGGGGGACCGGTCAGCCCCAGCATTTT.

As DNA, the CDR3 is TGTGCTAGTGGTCCCGGACTCGGTATGAACACTGAAGCTTTCTTT. Its translation is CASGPGLGMNTEAFF. This rearrangement joins TRBV12-5 to TRBJ1-1, with D unclear. The CDR3 has 15 residues. Germline-derived CDR1 and CDR2 are LGHNT and FRNRAP. V lost 5 bases, J lost 0 bases, and 13 bases lay in between.

The V call is TRBV5-6, the J call TRBJ2-7, with 7 bases lining up with TRBD1. The CDR3 is made up of 15 amino acids. The V segment lost 2 bases and the J segment 2 bases; nucleotides outside the gene matches: 7. Germline CDR1 SGHDT, CDR2 YYEEEE. CDR3 DNA sequence: TGTGCCAGCAGCTTATCGACAGGGCCCACCTACGAGCAGTACTTC. Encoded protein: CASSLSTGPTYEQYF.

This chain joins TRBV6-5 and TRBJ2-7; no definite D call. This CDR3 has 14 residues. V lost 4 bases and J 0 bases, leaving 10 bases between the germline ends. The V gene's germline CDR1 is MNHEY and CDR2 SVGAGI. The CDR3 bases are TGTGCCAGCAGTTTAGCAGCTAACTCCTACGAGCAGTACTTC. Translated: CASSLAANSYEQYF.

The rearrangement joins TRBV9 to TRBJ2-4, with TRBD2 identical over 7 bases. J was trimmed by 13 bases and V by 0 bases; bases with no gene match: 10. The CDR3 is 14 amino acids. CDR1 SGDLS and CDR2 YYNGEE come from the germline V gene. CDR3 sequence: CASSVGVGGTTQYF. CDR3 DNA sequence: TGTGCCAGCAGCGTAGGAGTGGGGGGGACTACCCAGTACTTC.

This clone was observed a single time. The V and J genes are TRBV28 and TRBJ2-5; 10 bases are a match to TRBD1. The CDR3 length is 17 residues. Germline V gene sequence: CDR1 MDHEN, CDR2 SYDVKM. Germline trimming cut 2 bases from V and 1 base from J; bases unmatched to any gene: 7. The CDR3 nucleotides read TGTGCCAGCAGTTTAATCGTCGGGACAGGGGTCCAAGAGACCCAGTACTTC. It yields the protein CASSLIVGTGVQETQYF.

This rearrangement joins TRBV5-1 to TRBJ2-2; 12 positions match TRBD2. The V segment lost 3 bases and the J segment 4 bases; nucleotides outside the gene matches: 4. Germline values: CDR1 SGHRS, CDR2 YFSETQ. This CDR3 contains 16 residues. Here the CDR3 reads CASSSSGRVGTGELFF. The DNA for the CDR3 is TGCGCCAGCAGCTCTAGCGGGAGGGTAGGCACCGGGGAGCTGTTTTTT.

The chain recombines TRBV7-2 with TRBJ2-7; 8 nucleotides align to TRBD2. Germline V gives CDR1 SGHTA, CDR2 FQGNSA. V lost 5 bases to trimming and J lost 4 bases; unmatched junction nucleotides: 4. The CDR3 covers 13 residues. CDR3 bases: TGTGCCAGCAGCCCGACGGGAGGGTACGAGCAGTACTTC. Translated: CASSPTGGYEQYF.

Remarks on this clone: This specimen includes other DNA sequences encoding the same CDR3. The rearrangement links TRBV18 to TRBJ1-2, with 7 bases identical to TRBD1. Germline values: CDR1 KGHSH, CDR2 LQKENI. The CDR3 contains 13 residues. V lost 6 bases, J lost 3 bases, and 4 bases stayed unmatched. The CDR3 sequence: CASSPDRDYGYTF. CDR3 in DNA: TGTGCCAGCTCCCCCGACAGGGACTATGGCTACACCTTC.

The chain carries TRBV28 and TRBJ2-4; 7 nucleotides line up with TRBD1. This CDR3 contains 15 residues. With V trimmed by 7 bases and J by 1 base, 7 bases remained unmatched. Germline V gives CDR1 MDHEN, CDR2 SYDVKM. As DNA, the CDR3 is TGTGCCAGCACCCCAGGGGGATTGGCCAAAAACATTCAGTACTTC. Protein product: CASTPGGLAKNIQYF.

This clone was seen a few times. CDR3 loop: CASSSGLAGANSYEQYF. Here the CDR3 DNA reads TGCGCCAGCAGCTCGGGACTAGCGGGGGCCAACTCCTACGAGCAGTACTTC. This chain joins TRBV5-1 and TRBJ2-7; TRBD2 matches 14 bases. The CDR3 is 17 residues long. V lost 3 bases, J lost 0 bases, and 5 bases stayed unmatched. Germline assignment: CDR1 SGHRS and CDR2 YFSETQ.

The J gene is TRBJ1-2, the V gene TRBV27; weak D call: TRBD1 (6 bases). Germline V gene lookup returns CDR1 MNHEY and CDR2 SMNVEV (reference sequence). This CDR3 is built from 16 residues. V lost 7 bases and J 4 bases, leaving 22 bases between the germline ends. CDR3 in amino acids: CASTAGAQGISYGYTF. In DNA, the CDR3 is TGTGCCAGCACCGCTGGGGCCCAGGGGATTTCCTATGGCTACACCTTC.

The chain employs TRBV6-5 and TRBJ2-1; D is perhaps TRBD1 (5 bases). The V and J ends lost 7 bases and 0 bases respectively, with 13 bases between them. Germline CDR1 and CDR2: MNHEY and SVGAGI. This CDR3 is built from 15 residues. CDR3 amino acids: CASIWGLSSYNEQFF. CDR3 DNA: TGTGCCAGCATTTGGGGCCTTAGCTCCTACAATGAGCAGTTCTTC.